Shown below are 31 T cell receptor beta chains from a single sample sequenced in a study of patients and donors after allogeneic stem cell transplantation. Each CDR3 protein gets one entry after TCRdb re-called the RT-PCR reads with MiXCR. The sample contains some 21,000 distinct CDR3 sequences, about 30% of which appear only once. The sample taken for sequencing was blood, either unsorted or a sorted T cell fraction (not recorded which). Receptors originate from a human donor who was either an allogeneic HSCT recipient or a stem cell or donor lymphocyte infusion donor (not recorded which). It is not recorded whose cells these are; they may come from a transplant donor.

This chain links TRBV29-1 with TRBJ1-1; perhaps TRBD1 as D (5 bases). The germline gives CDR1 SQVTM, CDR2 ANQGSEA. Trimming left V 6 bases short and J 1 base short, with 15 bases between. This CDR3 is built from 14 residues. CDR3: CSVVPLQENTEAFF. In nucleotides, the CDR3 is TGCAGCGTGGTCCCTTTACAGGAGAACACTGAAGCTTTCTTT. The variable domain in full, with the rest retrieved from reference TRBV29-1 and TRBJ1-1, is SAVISQKPSRDICQRGTSLTIQCQVDSQVTMMFWYRQQPGQSLTLIATANQGSEATYESGFVIDKFPISRPNLTFSTLTVSNMSPEDSSIYLCSVVPLQENTEAFFGQGTRLTVV.

This clonotype was observed a handful of times. This rearrangement joins TRBV28 to TRBJ1-3, with D possibly TRBD1 on 6 matching bases. The germline V gene encodes CDR1 MDHEN and CDR2 SYDVKM. The V gene lost 6 bases and the J gene lost 4 bases, with 13 bases spanning the gap. The CDR3 extends over 14 amino acids. The CDR3 DNA is TGTGCCAGCAGGTGGGGGGGGCTCGGAAACACCATATATTTT. This gives the protein CASRWGGLGNTIYF. Filled out from reference TRBV28 and TRBJ1-3, the complete variable domain reads DVKVTQSSRYLVKRTGEKVFLECVQDMDHENMFWYRQDPGLGLRLIYFSYDVKMKEKGDIPEGYSVSREKKERFSLILESASTNQTSMYLCASRWGGLGNTIYFGEGSWLTVV.

The rearrangement uses TRBV18 and TRBJ2-5; no definite D call. The V end lost 1 base, the J end lost 2 bases, and 8 bases lay between the germline ends. The CDR3 length is 14 residues. Germline values: CDR1 KGHSH, CDR2 LQKENI. CDR3 amino acids: CASSPLGPQETQYF. The CDR3 coding sequence is TGTGCCAGCTCACCACTAGGTCCACAAGAGACCCAGTACTTC.

The rearrangement joins TRBV28 to TRBJ1-2, with 7 bases matching TRBD1. V lost 3 bases, J lost 0 bases, and 1 base stayed unmatched. The CDR3 is 14 residues long. Per the germline V gene, CDR1 is MDHEN and CDR2 is SYDVKM. This CDR3 reads CASSLGTANYGYTF. The CDR3 DNA follows: TGTGCCAGCAGTTTGGGGACAGCTAACTATGGCTACACCTTC.

In this sample, this clonotype turned up a few times. The chain uses TRBV5-4 and TRBJ2-3; D not resolved. CDR3 length: 15 residues. The germline V gene encodes CDR1 SGHNT and CDR2 YYREEE (reference sequence). V was pared by 0 bases and J by 2 bases, with 10 bases between. CDR3 protein: CASSLEGLATDTQYF. In DNA, the CDR3 is TGTGCCAGCAGCTTGGAAGGGCTGGCCACAGATACGCAGTATTTT.

The gene calls are TRBV7-3 and TRBJ2-3; 11 nucleotides match TRBD2. The J segment lost 2 bases and the V segment lost 5 bases, leaving 9 bases of the junction unmatched. Germline CDR1 SGHTA, CDR2 FQGTGA. CDR3 length: 17 amino acids. Here the CDR3 DNA reads TGTGCCAGCAGCAACTACCTACTAGCGGGGGACACAGATACGCAGTATTTT. It yields the protein CASSNYLLAGDTDTQYF.

The chain carries TRBV7-9 and TRBJ1-6; the D gene is possibly TRBD1 (5 bases). CDR3 length equals 14 residues. Germline CDR1 SEHNR, CDR2 FQNEAQ (reference sequence). V gave up 2 bases and J gave up 10 bases, with 12 bases separating them. CDR3 amino acids: CASSLRQGYSPLHF. For the CDR3, the DNA is TGTGCCAGCAGCTTAAGGCAGGGTTACTCACCCCTCCACTTT.

V usage is TRBV10-3 and J usage is TRBJ1-1; no definite D call. Germline V gene lookup returns CDR1 ENHRY and CDR2 SYGVKD. This CDR3 region has 12 residues. The V gene lost 3 bases and the J gene lost 6 bases, with 8 bases spanning the gap. CDR3 loop: CAISEAFAEAFF. CDR3 in DNA: TGTGCCATCAGTGAAGCGTTTGCTGAAGCTTTCTTT.

The gene calls are TRBV27 and TRBJ2-1, with D unresolved. The CDR3 contains 15 residues. Looked up from germline, CDR1 is MNHEY and CDR2 is SMNVEV (reference sequence). V lost 5 bases and J lost 0, with 11 bases in between. The CDR3 reads CASSPWLGSYNEQFF. CDR3 coding DNA: TGTGCCAGCAGTCCGTGGTTGGGCTCCTACAATGAGCAGTTCTTC.

This clonotype appeared many times. The chain joins TRBV21-1 to TRBJ2-1. TRBV21-1 is flagged as a pseudogene. CDR3 length: 15 amino acids. The CDR3 DNA is TGTGCCAGCAGCTCCCCAGGACGGACCTACAATGAGCAGTTCTTC. Translating gives CASSSPGRTYNEQFF.

The sample holds a few counts of this clonotype. The rearrangement uses TRBV9 and TRBJ1-2; 10 bases map to TRBD1. The J segment lost 4 bases and the V segment lost 1 base, leaving 7 bases of the junction unmatched. Looked up from germline, CDR1 is SGDLS and CDR2 is YYNGEE. The CDR3 totals 16 residues. This CDR3 is CASSVYDRGHGYGYTF. The CDR3 DNA is TGTGCCAGCAGCGTATATGACAGGGGGCATGGCTATGGCTACACCTTC.

The chain combines TRBV2 with TRBJ1-1, with a tentative D call TRBD1 (5 bases). CDR3 length: 13 amino acids. From germline, CDR1 is SNHLY and CDR2 FYNNEI. V was cut by 4 bases and J by 7 bases, with 13 bases left in between. The CDR3 DNA follows: TGTGCCAGCAGTGTTAGGGTTGACAGTGAAGCTTTCTTT. Its protein is CASSVRVDSEAFF.

In its sample, this clonotype was seen a few times. The V call is TRBV4-3, the J call TRBJ2-2, with TRBD2 matching over 9 bases. This CDR3 contains 15 residues. V shed 4 bases, J shed 7 bases, and the junction held 7 bases outside the gene matches. CDR1 LGHNA and CDR2 YSLEER come from the germline V gene. The chain's CDR3 is CASSRSGGLVGELFF. CDR3 DNA sequence: TGCGCCAGCAGCCGAAGCGGGGGGCTGGTCGGGGAGCTGTTTTTT.

The chain combines TRBV28 with TRBJ1-2; possible D gene TRBD1, 5 bases. The CDR3 sequence is 12 residues long. The V gene's germline CDR1 is MDHEN and CDR2 SYDVKM. V was pared by 4 bases and J by 7 bases, with 10 bases between. This CDR3 reads CASSSGGSGYTF. DNA for the CDR3: TGTGCCAGCAGTTCGGGGGGGTCTGGCTACACCTTC.

The CDR3 here is CASSTRDHNSPLHF. In DNA form, the CDR3 reads TGTGCCAGCAGCACCCGGGACCATAATTCACCCCTCCACTTT. The chain is built from TRBV9 and TRBJ1-6; the D gene is possibly TRBD1 (5 bases). The CDR3 is made up of 14 amino acids. Germline values: CDR1 SGDLS, CDR2 YYNGEE. The germline V and J ends were trimmed by 4 bases and 5 bases, with 10 bases remaining between them.

This clonotype was recorded a few times. The chain carries TRBV5-1 and TRBJ1-2; tentatively, D is TRBD1 (6 bases). V dropped 3 bases and J dropped 6 bases, with 15 bases sitting between them. Germline V gene data show CDR1 as SGHRS and CDR2 as YFSETQ. The CDR3 spans 14 residues. This CDR3 is CASSSNRADHGYTF. The CDR3 nucleotides are TGCGCCAGCAGCTCTAACAGGGCGGACCATGGCTACACCTTC. Filled out from reference TRBV5-1 and TRBJ1-2, the complete variable domain reads KAGVTQTPRYLIKTRGQQVTLSCSPISGHRSVSWYQQTPGQGLQFLFEYFSETQRNKGNFPGRFSGRQFSNSRSEMNVSTLELGDSALYLCASSSNRADHGYTFGSGTRLTVV.

This clonotype has at least ten counts. V gene TRBV10-3 combines with J gene TRBJ1-5; D is uncertain. This CDR3 is 16 amino acids long. CDR1 is ENHRY, CDR2 SYGVKD, per germline. The ends were cut back, 1 base at V and 0 bases at J, with 10 bases in the middle. CDR3 residues: CAISEFGTYSNQPQHF. In DNA form, the CDR3 reads TGTGCCATCAGTGAGTTTGGAACCTATAGCAATCAGCCCCAGCATTTT.

This clonotype was seen more than once but under ten times. The chain has TRBV28 and TRBJ2-7; 7 nucleotides agree with TRBD1. The CDR3 is made up of 14 amino acids. The germline V gene has CDR1 MDHEN and CDR2 SYDVKM. V lost 2 bases, J lost 4 bases, and 5 bases stayed unmatched. The CDR3 sequence: CASSLGQVGYEQYV. In nucleotides, the CDR3 is TGTGCCAGCAGTTTAGGACAGGTAGGGTACGAGCAGTACGTC.

A few counts support this clonotype. The chain employs TRBV12-3 or TRBV12-4 and TRBJ1-2; D is unresolved. Trimming took 1 base from V and 4 from J, leaving 10 bases between them. This CDR3 spans 14 amino acids. CDR3 in DNA: TGTGCCAGCAGTTTAGGACGGAGGGCCTATGGCTACACCTTC. Protein: CASSLGRRAYGYTF.

This clonotype has only a few counts. The V call is TRBV6-6, the J call TRBJ1-2, with a possible D match to TRBD1 (5 bases). The V end was cut by 5 bases, the J end by 8 bases, with 15 bases between. Germline assignment: CDR1 MNHNY and CDR2 SVGAGI (reference sequence). The CDR3 extends over 13 amino acids. The CDR3 loop is CASSLWDRHGYTF. As DNA, the CDR3 is TGTGCCAGCAGTCTATGGGACCGCCACGGCTACACCTTC.

The V gene is TRBV12-3 or TRBV12-4, the J gene TRBJ2-7; perhaps D is TRBD1 or TRBD2 (5 bases each). V dropped 7 bases and J dropped 6 bases, with 13 bases sitting between them. CDR3 size: 12 residues. The CDR3 here is CASTWDLGEQYF. CDR3 coding DNA: TGTGCCAGCACCTGGGACCTGGGCGAGCAGTACTTC.

This clonotype was picked up a small number of times. The chain combines TRBV6-5 with TRBJ1-1, with a possible D match to TRBD1 (6 bases). This CDR3 has 13 residues. Germline CDR1 is MNHEY and CDR2 is SVGAGI. V was trimmed by 4 bases and J by 8 bases, leaving 14 bases between them. CDR3 in DNA: TGTGCCAGCAGTTCCTTCCGGGGGGCAGAAGCTTTCTTT. It yields the protein CASSSFRGAEAFF.

V and J are TRBV6-5 and TRBJ2-5; 9 nucleotides align to TRBD2. V lost 1 base and J lost 3; bases outside the gene matches: 6. This CDR3 is 16 amino acids long. The germline V gene has CDR1 MNHEY and CDR2 SVGAGI. CDR3 amino acids: CASSYLGGGAEETQYF. Written as DNA, the CDR3 is TGTGCCAGCAGTTACTTGGGCGGGGGGGCAGAAGAGACCCAGTACTTC.

Comments on this clonotype: The CDR3 does not end in the conserved phenylalanine or tryptophan, so this is likely a read error. The rearrangement joins TRBV6-5 to TRBJ2-3, with TRBD2 matching over 8 bases. CDR1 is MNHEY and CDR2 is SVGAGI in the germline V gene. This CDR3 comprises 15 residues. This chain's CDR3 is CASRNSGASIDTQYL. As DNA, the CDR3 is TGTGCCAGCAGAAATAGCGGGGCCAGCATAGATACCCAGTATTTG.

The rearrangement uses TRBV5-1 and TRBJ1-2; D possibly corresponds to TRBD1 (5 bases). Germline CDR1 is SGHRS and CDR2 is YFSETQ. This CDR3 spans 14 amino acids. V lost 4 bases to trimming and J lost 3 bases, with 13 bases between them. CDR3 DNA sequence: TGCGCCAGCAGCGGCGGACAAGCAGACTATGGCTACACCTTC. This codes for CASSGGQADYGYTF.

The chain employs TRBV30 and TRBJ1-4; D is uncertain. CDR1 is GTSNPN, CDR2 SVGIG, per germline (reference sequence). CDR3 length: 11 amino acids. The V gene lost 4 bases and the J gene lost 7 bases, with 7 bases spanning the gap. CDR3 DNA sequence: TGTGCCTGGAAGGGTATTGAAAAACTGTTTTTT. Amino acids: CAWKGIEKLFF.

This clonotype was seen only a few times. CDR3 residues: CASSLAFGQKSYGYTF. DNA of the CDR3: TGTGCCAGCAGTTTAGCGTTCGGACAAAAGTCCTATGGCTACACCTTC. This chain uses TRBV12-3 or TRBV12-4 with TRBJ1-2; D is perhaps TRBD1 (5 bases). With 0 bases removed from V and 4 bases from J, the gap between germline ends came to 15 bases. The length of the CDR3 is 16 residues.

The table lists this clonotype with many counts. This chain links TRBV5-1 with TRBJ2-1; D not certain. CDR1 and CDR2 from the germline V gene are SGHRS and YFSETQ. The CDR3 totals 13 residues. The V gene lost 2 bases and the J gene lost 5 bases, with 8 bases spanning the gap. In DNA form, the CDR3 reads TGCGCCAGCAGCTTTCAGGAAAACAATGAGCAGTTCTTC. Its protein product is CASSFQENNEQFF.

The table lists this clonotype with a few counts. This rearrangement joins TRBV5-8 to TRBJ1-4; D is unclear. Germline-derived CDR1 and CDR2 are SGHTS and YDEGEE. Trimming took 4 bases from V and 3 from J, leaving 10 bases between them. The CDR3 is 14 residues long. CDR3 in amino acids: CASSPRFANEKLFF. CDR3 DNA: TGTGCCAGCAGCCCGCGTTTCGCTAATGAAAAACTGTTTTTT.

This clonotype was counted only a few times. The chain is built from TRBV20-1 and TRBJ1-4; maybe TRBD1 (5 bases). Germline values: CDR1 DFQATT, CDR2 SNEGSKA (reference sequence). The length of the CDR3 is 14 residues. Trimming removed 0 bases from V and 8 bases from J, with 13 bases in between. CDR3: CSARDRGSREKLFF. The CDR3 nucleotides read TGCAGTGCTAGAGATAGGGGCAGTCGAGAAAAACTGTTTTTT.

This clonotype was seen a handful of times. V gene TRBV6-5 combines with J gene TRBJ1-5; D not resolved. Trimming removed 6 bases at V and 0 bases at J, with 12 bases between. Germline CDR1 reads MNHEY; CDR2 reads SVGAGI. The CDR3 extends over 15 amino acids. CDR3 residues: CASSPVQYSNQPQHF. CDR3 nucleotide sequence: TGTGCCAGCAGCCCCGTGCAGTATAGCAATCAGCCCCAGCATTTT.